This T cell receptor beta chain was sequenced in a study of blood T cell repertoires in COVID-19. Study in general: The study drew acute and convalescent COVID-19 samples from the United States, Italy and Spain. Nucleic acid was either cDNA or gDNA, and it came from T cells, B-cell-depleted T cells, or PBMCs.

This CDR3 contains 16 residues. Germline lookup yields CDR1 SGHNT and CDR2 YENEEA. The J segment lost 4 bases and the V segment lost 4 bases, leaving 5 bases of the junction unmatched. This clone was seen just once. Per the original data handling: Amplification with reference gene primers provided the estimates of nucleated cell counts. Sequenced by immunoSEQ multiplex PCR; TCRdb stores in-frame clones only, minus some. That table gives V, J and clone size, and the DNA gave D and trimming. The table records tens of thousands of clones, more than 80% of them present only once. The TCR originated in an elderly man with acute or convalescent COVID-19. Sample: peripheral blood. The chain is built from TRBV11-3 and TRBJ2-3, with 13 bases aligning to TRBD2. The CDR3, as DNA: TGTGCCAGCAGCTGGGGACTAGCGGGGTCATCAGATACGCAGTATTTT. Translation: CASSWGLAGSSDTQYF.